This T cell receptor (beta chain) was identified in a study of memory CD4+ T cells and cytomegalovirus serostatus. The sort gate was single viable CD3+CD4+CD8-CD45RO+ cells for memory CD4+ T cells. TCRdb's table, derived via immunoSEQ multiplex PCR, lists solely in-frame clones and lacks some. The sample yields around 40,000 clones, roughly 77% seen once. The sample was memory CD4+ T cells from blood. The sequence came from an adult in good health and CMV-seronegative.

The CDR3 is CASSSRVGDEQFF. As DNA, the CDR3 is TGTGCCAGCAGCTCCAGGGTCGGGGATGAGCAGTTCTTC. V usage is TRBV11-3 and J usage is TRBJ2-1; D assignment may be TRBD1 or TRBD2 (5 bases each). Germline-derived CDR1 and CDR2 are SGHNT and YENEEA. CDR3 length: 13 amino acids. V dropped 4 bases and J dropped 8 bases, with 12 bases sitting between them.